This TCR beta chain was sequenced in a study of multiple sclerosis patients with progressive multifocal leukoencephalopathy. The CDR3 is 14 amino acids. Trimming shortened V by 4 bases and J by 3 bases, and 9 bases separated the two germline ends. Germline CDR1 is LGHNA and CDR2 is YSLEER. Time point in this sample: roughly 12 months of natalizumab therapy. Every listed patient previously received interferon beta; all PML patients were women. This was a survey-level run. Libraries were prepared by immunoSEQ multiplex PCR; TCRdb keeps only in-frame clonotypes and omits some of them. The sample holds about 30,000 clones, roughly 89% seen once.

This TCR came from a human donor with multiple sclerosis. The chain uses TRBV4-3 and TRBJ2-2; no clear D. The sample here was PBMCs, taken from a patient treated with natalizumab. The CDR3 loop reads CASSRAEHTGELFF. The CDR3 coding sequence is TGCGCCAGCAGCCGGGCAGAACACACCGGGGAGCTGTTTTTT.